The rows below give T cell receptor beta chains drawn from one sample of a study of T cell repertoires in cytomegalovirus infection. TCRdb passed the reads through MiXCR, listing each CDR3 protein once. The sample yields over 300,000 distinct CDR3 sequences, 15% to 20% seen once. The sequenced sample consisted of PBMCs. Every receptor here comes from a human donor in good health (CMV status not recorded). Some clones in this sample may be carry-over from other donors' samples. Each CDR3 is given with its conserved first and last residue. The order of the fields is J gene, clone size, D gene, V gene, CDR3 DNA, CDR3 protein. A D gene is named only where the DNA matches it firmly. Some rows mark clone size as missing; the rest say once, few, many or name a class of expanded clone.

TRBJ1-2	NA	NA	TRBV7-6	TGTGCCAGCAGCCCAAGGCAGAGTACAAACTATGGCTACACCTTC	CASSPRQSTNYGYTF
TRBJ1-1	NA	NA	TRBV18	TGTGCCAGCTCACCACTTGTCAACATGAACACTGAAGCTTTCTTT	CASSPLVNMNTEAFF
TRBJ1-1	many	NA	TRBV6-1	TGTGCCAGCGCTACCCCCCGGGGAAACACTGAAGCTTTCTTT	CASATPRGNTEAFF
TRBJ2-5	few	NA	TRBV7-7	TGTGCTAGCAGCTTAGCGGAGGGCCGTGAGTCCCAGTACTTC	CASSLAEGRESQYF
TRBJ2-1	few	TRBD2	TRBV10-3	TGTGCCACCGGACTAGCGGGCGGCAATGAGCAGTTCTTC	CATGLAGGNEQFF
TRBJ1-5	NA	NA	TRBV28	TGTGCCAGCAGTGCGGTTTCCAATCAGCCCCAGCATTTT	CASSAVSNQPQHF
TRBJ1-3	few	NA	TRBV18	TGTGCCAGCTCACCAGGGGCGGTCCTTGGAAACACCATATATTTT	CASSPGAVLGNTIYF
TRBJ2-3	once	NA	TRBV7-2	TGTGCCAGCAGCTTAGAGGCTAGCACAGATACGCAGTATTTT	CASSLEASTDTQYF
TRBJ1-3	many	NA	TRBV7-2	TGTGCCAGCAGCCCCCTAGGGGGGTCCGGAAACACCATATATTTT	CASSPLGGSGNTIYF
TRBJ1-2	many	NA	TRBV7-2	TGTGCCAGCAGCCCGGCGCCGGGGGCGGAAGGCTACACCTTC	CASSPAPGAEGYTF
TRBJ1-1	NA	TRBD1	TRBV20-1	TGCAGTGCTAGAGGACAGGGGCTGAGGACCACTGAAGCTTTCTTT	CSARGQGLRTTEAFF
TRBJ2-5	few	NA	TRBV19	TGTGCCAGTAGTTTAGCAGCGGTTCTCCAAGAGACCCAGTACTTC	CASSLAAVLQETQYF
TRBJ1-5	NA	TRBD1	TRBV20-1	TGCAGTGCTTTACAGGGGATAAGCAATCAGCCCCAGCATTTT	CSALQGISNQPQHF
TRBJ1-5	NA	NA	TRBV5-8	TGTGCCAGCATACCCCCGGGGGATAGCAATCAGCCCCAGCATTTT	CASIPPGDSNQPQHF
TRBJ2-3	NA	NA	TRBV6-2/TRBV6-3	TGTGCCAGCAGAACTGGGGGGGCCTTGTCGCAGTATTTT	CASRTGGALSQYF
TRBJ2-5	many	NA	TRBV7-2	TGTGCCAGCAGCTTAGCGGCCGCGGGGCAAGAGACCCAGTACTTC	CASSLAAAGQETQYF
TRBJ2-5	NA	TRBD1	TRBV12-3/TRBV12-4	TGTGCCAGCAGTTCCACCCCCGGGACAGGGTATCAAGAGACCCAGTACTTC	CASSSTPGTGYQETQYF
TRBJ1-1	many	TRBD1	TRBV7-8	TGTGCCAGCAGCGCAGGGACAGTACCTCACACTGAAGCTTTCTTT	CASSAGTVPHTEAFF
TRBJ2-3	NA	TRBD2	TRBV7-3	TGTGCCAGCAGCGCGAGGCGACTAGCGGGGCCTACAGATACGCAGTATTTT	CASSARRLAGPTDTQYF
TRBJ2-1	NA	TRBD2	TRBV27	TGTGCCAGCAGTACACGACTAAGCGGGGGGGCGTCGTACAATGAGCAGTTCTTC	CASSTRLSGGASYNEQFF
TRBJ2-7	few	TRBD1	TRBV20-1	TGCAGTGCTGGGGGCCAAGGGGGCTACTACGAGCAGTACTTC	CSAGGQGGYYEQYF
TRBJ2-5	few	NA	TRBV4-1	TGCGCCAGCAGCAACGTGTACAGGAGGGGAGAGACCCAGTACTTC	CASSNVYRRGETQYF
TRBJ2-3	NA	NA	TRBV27	TGTGCCAGCAGTTTAAATGGGGACTTCTACACAGATACGCAGTATTTT	CASSLNGDFYTDTQYF
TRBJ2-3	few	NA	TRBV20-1	TGCAGTGCTAGAGATCTCGGGATCACAGATACGCAGTATTTT	CSARDLGITDTQYF
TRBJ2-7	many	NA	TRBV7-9	TGTGCCAGCAGCGGGGACAGGGTTAGGAGCGGGGGTACCTACGAGCAGTACTTC	CASSGDRVRSGGTYEQYF
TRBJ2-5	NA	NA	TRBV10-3	TGTGCCATCAGTGACCAGGGTTTAGAGACCCAGTACTTC	CAISDQGLETQYF
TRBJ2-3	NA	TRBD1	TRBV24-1	TGTGCCACCAGCGGATACAGGGGATCTAGCACAGATACGCAGTATTTT	CATSGYRGSSTDTQYF
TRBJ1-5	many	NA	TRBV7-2	TGTGCCAGCAGCTTTCAGGGGCAGCCCCAGCATTTT	CASSFQGQPQHF
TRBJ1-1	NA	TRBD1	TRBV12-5	TGTGCTAGTGGTCCAAGGACAGGATTGAACACTGAAGCTTTCTTT	CASGPRTGLNTEAFF
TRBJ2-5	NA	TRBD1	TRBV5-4	TGTGCCAGCAACGCCGGGACAGCCCAAGAGACCCAGTACTTC	CASNAGTAQETQYF
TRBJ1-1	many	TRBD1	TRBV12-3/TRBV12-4	TGTGCCAGCAGTTCCCCCGTCGGACAGGGGAACACTGAAGCTTTCTTT	CASSSPVGQGNTEAFF
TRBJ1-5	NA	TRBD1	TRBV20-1	TGCAGTGCTAGAGCTGGGACAGGCAATCAGCCCCAGCATTTT	CSARAGTGNQPQHF
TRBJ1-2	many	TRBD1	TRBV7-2	TGTGCCAGCAGCCTTCAACCGGGACAGGGCAACTATGGCTACACCTTC	CASSLQPGQGNYGYTF
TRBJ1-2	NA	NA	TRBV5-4	TGTGCCAGCAGCTGGGAGTGGGCCTCTAACTATGGCTACACCTTC	CASSWEWASNYGYTF
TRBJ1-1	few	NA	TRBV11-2	TGTGCCAGCAGCTTAGACAGGGATCGGGAAGCTTTCTTT	CASSLDRDREAFF
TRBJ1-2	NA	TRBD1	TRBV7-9	TGTGCCAGCAGCTCTTTTGGACAGGCAGGAGGCTACACCTTC	CASSSFGQAGGYTF
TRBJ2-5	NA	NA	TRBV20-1	TGCAGTGCTATAGGAGGCCAAGCGGGTGGACGAGAGACCCAGTACTTC	CSAIGGQAGGRETQYF
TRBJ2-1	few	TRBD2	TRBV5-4	TGTGCCAGCAGGCTCTCGACTAGCGTCCCTGAGCAGTTCTTC	CASRLSTSVPEQFF
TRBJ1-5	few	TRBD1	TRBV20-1	TGCAGTGCTCGGACAGGCGATCAGCCCCAGCATTTT	CSARTGDQPQHF
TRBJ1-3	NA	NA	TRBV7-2	TGTGCCAGCAGCTCCCAACCGGGAAACACCATATATTTT	CASSSQPGNTIYF
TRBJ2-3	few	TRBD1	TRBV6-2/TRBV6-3	TGTGCCAGCAGTTCGATGACAGGGGTGACAGATACGCAGTATTTT	CASSSMTGVTDTQYF
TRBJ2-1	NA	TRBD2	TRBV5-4	TGTGCCAGCAGCCACGTCGGGGGGGGTATGGATGAGCAGTTCTTC	CASSHVGGGMDEQFF
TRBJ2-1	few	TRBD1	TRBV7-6	TGTGCCAGCAGCCCTAGGCCGGGACAGTTCATCAATGAGCAGTTCTTC	CASSPRPGQFINEQFF
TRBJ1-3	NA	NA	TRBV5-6	TGTGCCAGCAGCTTGGTTGCAGCCTCTGGAAACACCATATATTTT	CASSLVAASGNTIYF
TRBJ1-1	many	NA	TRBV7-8	TGTGCCAGCAGCCCCGATGAAGCTTTCTTT	CASSPDEAFF
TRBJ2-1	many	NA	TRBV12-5	TGTGCTAGTGGTTTGATCGGATTCGACAATGAGCAGTTCTTC	CASGLIGFDNEQFF
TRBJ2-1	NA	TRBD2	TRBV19	TGTGCCAGTAGTGACCAGGGAGGGGACTACAATGAGCAGTTCTTC	CASSDQGGDYNEQFF